The 3 T cell receptor beta chains reported below all come from one sample, sequenced in a study of human T cells and chemical hapten exposure (dated by TCRdb to about 2021). Per the publication, the time point label means: pre-sensitization, week 0. Taken with the paper, the label for treatment or condition translates to: therapeutic diphenylcyclopropenone sensitization with weekly scalp DPC. The library was built by means of RACE. The sequencer was a NextSeq 500. TCRdb trimmed the raw reads at Q25, called clones with MiXCR and kept productive beta chains. Each CDR3 protein appears once, grouped with its most common genes and DNA. This sample gives some 200,000 distinct CDR3 sequences in total; just under 30% of them show up just once. Just under 3% of the sample is taken by the ten largest. This material consisted of whole blood, taken in connection with sensitization to the hapten diphenylcyclopropenone (DPC). Receptors were obtained from a woman aged 25 to 45 with alopecia areata. Some clones in this sample may be carry-over from other donors' samples.

This clonotype came up a few times. This chain links TRBV5-1 with TRBJ2-1, with TRBD1 identical over 7 bases. Germline V gene data show CDR1 as SGHRS and CDR2 as YFSETQ. The CDR3 spans 14 residues. Trimming at V came to 2 bases and at J to 8 bases, leaving 7 bases not matched to a gene. The CDR3: CASSFDAQGDEQFF. In DNA, the CDR3 is TGCGCCAGCAGCTTCGACGCCCAGGGGGATGAGCAGTTCTTC.

This clonotype appeared a few times. The chain recombines TRBV28 with TRBJ2-7; possibly TRBD2 for D (5 bases). The length of the CDR3 is 15 residues. Germline V lookup: CDR1 MDHEN, CDR2 SYDVKM. Trimming took 3 bases from V and 7 from J, leaving 19 bases between them. The CDR3 protein is CASSFGLAGSWEQYF. In DNA form, the CDR3 reads TGTGCCAGCAGTTTCGGCCTAGCCGGTTCCTGGGAGCAGTACTTC.

The J gene is TRBJ2-1, the V gene TRBV29-1, with 9 bases identical to TRBD1. Trimming at V came to 4 bases and at J to 5 bases, leaving 3 bases not matched to a gene. CDR3 size: 13 residues. CDR1 and CDR2 from the germline V gene are SQVTM and ANQGSEA. As DNA, the CDR3 is TGCAGCGTTGCTAGGACAGGGGACAATGAGCAGTTCTTC. Translated: CSVARTGDNEQFF.